This section outlines one TCR beta chain sequence together with its context. One end of the junction fails to match germline, which may point to a read error. At the DNA level, this CDR3 is encoded by other sequences in the same sample as well. The record originates from a study of T cell changes during pregnancy in multiple sclerosis. Germline CDR1 reads MNHEY; CDR2 reads SMNVEV (reference sequence). This CDR3 comprises 15 residues. Profiling relied on immunoSEQ multiplex PCR, and the TCRdb table lists in-frame clones only, not all of them. The repertoire holds tens of thousands of clones, with about 94% as singletons.

The clonotype comes from a female donor with multiple sclerosis, enrolled in a pregnancy study. The sequenced sample was CD8+ T cells from peripheral blood mononuclear cells, obtained after pregnancy. The gene calls are TRBV27 and TRBJ2-7; TRBD1 matches 8 bases. The CDR3 here is CASSLLGQEAYEQYF. In DNA, the CDR3 is TGTGCTAGCAGTCTACTGGGACAGGAAGCCTACGAGCAGTACTTC.